Shown below are 11 T cell receptor beta chains from a single sample sequenced in a study of Tregs in tolerant kidney transplant recipients. Data came from immunoSEQ multiplex PCR; TCRdb stores just in-frame clones and leaves some out. The sample has roughly 20,000 clones, roughly two thirds seen once; the top ten hold around 3%. Antigens for these TCRs are unknown. Sequencing used Tregs from blood cultured with allogeneic cells. These receptors were collected from a human donor in good health.

The rearrangement links TRBV5-1 to TRBJ2-2; D remains ambiguous. The V end lost 0 bases, the J end lost 3 bases, and 6 bases lay between the germline ends. Germline CDR1 is SGHRS and CDR2 is YFSETQ. The CDR3 loop spans 14 amino acids. The CDR3: CASSLVAYTGELFF. DNA of the CDR3: TGCGCCAGCAGCTTGGTTGCCTACACCGGGGAGCTGTTTTTT.

The V call is TRBV9, the J call TRBJ2-3; TRBD2 matches at 7 bases. Germline values: CDR1 SGDLS, CDR2 YYNGEE. The ends lost 0 bases at V and 1 base at J; junction bases unmatched: 5. This CDR3 contains 16 residues. CDR3 coding DNA: TGTGCCAGCAGCGTAGCTGGGAGGGTTCGCACAGATACGCAGTATTTT. Translation gives CASSVAGRVRTDTQYF.

The rearrangement links TRBV2 to TRBJ1-1; maybe TRBD1 (5 bases). The CDR3 totals 14 residues. From germline, CDR1 is SNHLY and CDR2 FYNNEI. Trimming stripped 5 bases from V and 4 bases from J, with 14 bases between. As DNA, the CDR3 is TGTGCCAGCAGTCTGGACAAGCCCCCCACTGAAGCTTTCTTT. It codes for CASSLDKPPTEAFF.

This clone appeared a few times. This chain connects TRBV6-6 to TRBJ2-7, with 8 bases identical to TRBD2. The CDR3 totals 14 residues. The V and J ends lost 5 bases and 7 bases, in that order; junction bases with no gene match: 10. Germline V gene lookup returns CDR1 MNHNY and CDR2 SVGAGI (reference sequence). CDR3 DNA: TGTGCCAGCAGTACCCTAGCGGGCCCGGGGGAGCAGTACTTC. This sequence encodes CASSTLAGPGEQYF.

The V gene is TRBV6-6, the J gene TRBJ1-1; D may be TRBD1 (5 bases). With 5 bases removed from V and 0 bases from J, the gap between germline ends came to 13 bases. The CDR3 has 15 residues. Germline lookup yields CDR1 MNHNY and CDR2 SVGAGI (reference sequence). CDR3 loop: CASSAGLNMNTEAFF. DNA of the CDR3: TGTGCCAGCAGTGCGGGACTGAACATGAACACTGAAGCTTTCTTT.

V is TRBV14 and J is TRBJ2-5; D remains ambiguous. Germline V gene sequence: CDR1 SGHDN, CDR2 FVKESK. The CDR3 spans 8 residues. CDR3 amino acids: CVSETQYF. The CDR3 DNA reads TGTGTTTCGGAGACCCAGTACTTC.

The chain is built from TRBV29-1 and TRBJ2-7; 7 bases line up with TRBD1. After removal of 5 bases from V and 6 bases from J, the junction contained 10 bases not matched to a gene. CDR1 is SQVTM and CDR2 is ANQGSEA in the germline V gene. This CDR3 has 13 amino acids. CDR3 bases: TGCAGCGTTCAAAAAGACAGGGTAGGCGAGCAGTACTTC. It specifies CSVQKDRVGEQYF.

The rearrangement links TRBV18 to TRBJ2-1; D gene unclear. CDR1 is KGHSH and CDR2 is LQKENI in the germline V gene. The CDR3 contains 12 residues. The germline V and J ends were trimmed by 5 bases and 7 bases, with 9 bases remaining between them. CDR3 region: CASSFRLNEQFF. The DNA for the CDR3 is TGTGCCAGCTCATTTCGGTTAAATGAGCAGTTCTTC. The whole variable domain, remainder taken from reference TRBV18 and TRBJ2-1, is NAGVMQNPRHLVRRRGQEARLRCSPMKGHSHVYWYRQLPEEGLKFMVYLQKENIIDESGMPKERFSAEFPKEGPSILRIQQVVRGDSAAYFCASSFRLNEQFFGPGTRLTVL.

By frequency in the sample, this clone is medium-sized. The chain carries TRBV6-1 and TRBJ2-5, with D possibly matching TRBD2 (5 bases). V lost 3 bases and J lost 4, with 12 bases in between. CDR3 length equals 14 residues. CDR1 and CDR2 (germline): MNHNS, SASEGT. The DNA of the CDR3 is TGTGCCAGCAGTGATTCCCGTGGAGGAGAGACCCAGTACTTC. This gives the protein CASSDSRGGETQYF.

The chain couples TRBV29-1 to TRBJ1-3; possibly TRBD1 for D (6 bases). V lost 3 bases to trimming and J lost 0 bases, with 9 bases between them. The CDR3 spans 14 residues. CDR1 SQVTM and CDR2 ANQGSEA come from the germline V gene. The CDR3 coding sequence is TGCAGCGTTGACAGGGGCCTCTCTGGAAACACCATATATTTT. This sequence encodes CSVDRGLSGNTIYF.

The V call is TRBV5-8, the J call TRBJ1-1; weak D call: TRBD1 (5 bases). The V end was cut by 3 bases, the J end by 9 bases, with 12 bases between. The CDR3 is 12 amino acids. Germline V gene sequence: CDR1 SGHTS, CDR2 YDEGEE. CDR3 region: CASSWSRVKAFF. CDR3 DNA sequence: TGTGCCAGCAGCTGGAGCAGGGTAAAAGCTTTCTTT.